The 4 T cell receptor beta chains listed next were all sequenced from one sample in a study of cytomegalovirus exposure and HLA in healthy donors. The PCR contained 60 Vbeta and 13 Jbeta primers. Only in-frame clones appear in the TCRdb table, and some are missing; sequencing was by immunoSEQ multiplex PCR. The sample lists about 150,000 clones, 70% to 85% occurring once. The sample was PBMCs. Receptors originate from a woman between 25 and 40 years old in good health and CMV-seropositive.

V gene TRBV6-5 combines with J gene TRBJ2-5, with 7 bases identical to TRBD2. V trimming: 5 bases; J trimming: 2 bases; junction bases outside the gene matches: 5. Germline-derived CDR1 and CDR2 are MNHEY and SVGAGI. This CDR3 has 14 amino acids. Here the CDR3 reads CASSRTGRQETQYF. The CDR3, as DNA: TGTGCCAGCAGTCGGACCGGGAGGCAAGAGACCCAGTACTTC.

CDR3: CASSSQPGVGSGNTIYF. CDR3 coding DNA: TGTGCCAGCAGTTCGCAACCAGGGGTTGGCTCTGGAAACACCATATATTTT. The chain joins TRBV27 to TRBJ1-3; possibly TRBD1 for D (6 bases). Germline CDR1 and CDR2: MNHEY and SMNVEV (reference sequence). The CDR3 is 17 amino acids. V gave up 4 bases and J gave up 0 bases, with 16 bases separating them.

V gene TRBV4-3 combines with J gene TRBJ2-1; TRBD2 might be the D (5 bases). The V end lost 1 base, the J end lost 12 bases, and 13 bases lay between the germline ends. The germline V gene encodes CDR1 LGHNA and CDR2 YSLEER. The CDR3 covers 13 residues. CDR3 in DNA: TGCGCCAGCAGCCAAGGAGAGCGGCCTCGGCAGTTCTTC. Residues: CASSQGERPRQFF.

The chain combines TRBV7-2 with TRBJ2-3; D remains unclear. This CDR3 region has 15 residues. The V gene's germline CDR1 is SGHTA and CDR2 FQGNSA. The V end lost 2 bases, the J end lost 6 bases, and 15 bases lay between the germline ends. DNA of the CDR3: TGTGCCAGCAGCTTATTGCCGCTGATCGAGGATACGCAGTATTTT. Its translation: CASSLLPLIEDTQYF.